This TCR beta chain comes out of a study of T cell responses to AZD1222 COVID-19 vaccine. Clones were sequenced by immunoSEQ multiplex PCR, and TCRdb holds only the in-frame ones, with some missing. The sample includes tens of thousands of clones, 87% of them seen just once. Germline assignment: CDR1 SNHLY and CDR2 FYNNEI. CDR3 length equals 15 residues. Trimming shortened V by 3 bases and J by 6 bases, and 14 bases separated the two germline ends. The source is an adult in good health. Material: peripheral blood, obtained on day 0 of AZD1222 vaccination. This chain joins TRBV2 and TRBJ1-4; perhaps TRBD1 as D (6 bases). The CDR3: CASSERGRLDEKLFF. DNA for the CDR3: TGTGCCAGCAGTGAGCGGGGGCGATTAGATGAAAAACTGTTTTTT.